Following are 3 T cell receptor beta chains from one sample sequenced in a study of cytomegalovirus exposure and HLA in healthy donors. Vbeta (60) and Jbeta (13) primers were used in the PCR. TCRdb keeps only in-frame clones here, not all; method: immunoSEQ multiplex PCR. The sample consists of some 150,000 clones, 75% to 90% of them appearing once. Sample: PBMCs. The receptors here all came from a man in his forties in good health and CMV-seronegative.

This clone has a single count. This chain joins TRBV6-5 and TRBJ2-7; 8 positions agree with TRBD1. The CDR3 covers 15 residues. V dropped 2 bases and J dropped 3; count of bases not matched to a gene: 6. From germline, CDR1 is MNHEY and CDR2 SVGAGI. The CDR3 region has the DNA TGTGCCAGCAGTTACGGGGCAGGGGGCGTCTACGAGCAGTACTTC. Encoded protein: CASSYGAGGVYEQYF.

In nucleotides, the CDR3 is TGTGCCAGCAGCTTGGTACAGACAAGTCAAAACATTCAGTACTTC. This gives the protein CASSLVQTSQNIQYF. This chain links TRBV5-6 with TRBJ2-4; D unclear. Trimming stripped 0 bases from V and 5 bases from J, with 12 bases between. The germline CDR1 and CDR2 sequences are SGHDT and YYEEEE. The CDR3 is 15 amino acids.

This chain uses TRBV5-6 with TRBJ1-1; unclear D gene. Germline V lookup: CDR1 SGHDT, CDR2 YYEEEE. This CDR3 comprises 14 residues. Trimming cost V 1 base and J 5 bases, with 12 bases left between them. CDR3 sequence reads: CASSLSGGQTEAFF. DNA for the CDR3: TGTGCCAGCAGCTTGTCTGGCGGGCAAACTGAAGCTTTCTTT.